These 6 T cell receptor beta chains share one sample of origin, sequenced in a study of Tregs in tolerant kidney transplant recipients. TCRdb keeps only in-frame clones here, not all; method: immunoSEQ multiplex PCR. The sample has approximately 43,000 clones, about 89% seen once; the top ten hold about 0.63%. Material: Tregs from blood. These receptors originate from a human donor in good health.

For the CDR3, the DNA is TGCGCCAGCAGCTCAGCAGGGGCGCTACCTAGCACAGATACGCAGTATTTT. The encoded protein is CASSSAGALPSTDTQYF. This chain links TRBV5-1 with TRBJ2-3; weak D call: TRBD1 (6 bases). Per germline, CDR1 SGHRS and CDR2 YFSETQ. Trimming removed 3 bases at V and 0 bases at J, with 17 bases between. This CDR3 comprises 17 residues.

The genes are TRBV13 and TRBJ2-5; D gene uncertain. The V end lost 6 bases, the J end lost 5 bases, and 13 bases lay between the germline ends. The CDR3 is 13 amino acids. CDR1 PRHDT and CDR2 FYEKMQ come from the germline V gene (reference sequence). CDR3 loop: CASSTRRHETQYF. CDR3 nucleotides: TGTGCCAGCAGTACTCGGAGACATGAGACCCAGTACTTC.

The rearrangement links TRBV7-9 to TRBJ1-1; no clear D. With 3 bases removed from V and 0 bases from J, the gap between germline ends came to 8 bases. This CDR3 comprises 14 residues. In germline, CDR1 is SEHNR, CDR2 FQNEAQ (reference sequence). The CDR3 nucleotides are TGTGCCAGCAGCTTTGGGTCTTTGAACACTGAAGCTTTCTTT. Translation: CASSFGSLNTEAFF.

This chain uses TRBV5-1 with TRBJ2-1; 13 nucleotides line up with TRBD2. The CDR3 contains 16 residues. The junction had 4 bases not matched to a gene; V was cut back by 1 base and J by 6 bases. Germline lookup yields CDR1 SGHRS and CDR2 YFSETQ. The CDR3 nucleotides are TGCGCCAGCAGCTTGTATCGACTAGCGGGAGGCAATGAGCAGTTCTTC. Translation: CASSLYRLAGGNEQFF.

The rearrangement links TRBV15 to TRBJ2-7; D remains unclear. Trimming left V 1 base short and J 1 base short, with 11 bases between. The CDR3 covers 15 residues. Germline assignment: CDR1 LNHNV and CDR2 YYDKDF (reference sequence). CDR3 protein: CATSRAGELSYEQYF. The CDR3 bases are TGTGCCACCAGCAGAGCTGGGGAACTTTCCTACGAGCAGTACTTC.

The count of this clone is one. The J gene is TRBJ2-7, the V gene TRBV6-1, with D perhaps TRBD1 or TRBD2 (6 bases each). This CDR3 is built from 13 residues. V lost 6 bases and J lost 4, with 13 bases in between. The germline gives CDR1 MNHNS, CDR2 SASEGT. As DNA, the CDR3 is TGTGCCAGCAGGTACAGGGCGGGGTACGAGCAGTACTTC. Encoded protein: CASRYRAGYEQYF.